These 22 T cell receptor beta chains were all obtained from the same sample, sequenced in a study of a mutant IDH1 vaccine in newly diagnosed glioma. TCRdb's table, derived via immunoSEQ multiplex PCR, lists solely in-frame clones and lacks some. The sample holds over 55,000 clones, 84% seen once. The antigens these receptors bind are not known. Time point denoted: week 11, during vaccination. Each vaccine dose was 300 ug of mutant IDH1 20-mer peptide, with topical imiquimod. The source was PBMCs, collected from a glioma patient whose treatment included an IDH1 peptide vaccine. The receptors shown here come from a man aged 25 to 40 with glioma.

This rearrangement joins TRBV5-1 to TRBJ2-5; tentatively, D is TRBD1 or TRBD2 (6 bases each). V lost 0 bases, J lost 4 bases, and 16 bases lay in between. Germline-derived CDR1 and CDR2 are SGHRS and YFSETQ. This CDR3 region has 16 residues. The CDR3 protein is CASSLGSTGAGETQYF. CDR3 coding DNA: TGCGCCAGCAGCTTGGGTAGTACGGGGGCAGGAGAGACCCAGTACTTC.

The chain has TRBV2 and TRBJ1-6; 9 bases match TRBD1. Trimming at V came to 4 bases and at J to 8 bases, leaving 6 bases not matched to a gene. The V gene's germline CDR1 is SNHLY and CDR2 FYNNEI. This CDR3 comprises 15 residues. DNA of the CDR3: TGTGCCAGCAGTGTGAACAGGGGGCGGGATTCACCCCTCCACTTT. This encodes CASSVNRGRDSPLHF.

This chain uses TRBV7-2 with TRBJ2-4; D gene unclear. Germline CDR1 reads SGHTA; CDR2 reads FQGNSA. The CDR3 runs 15 residues. V gave up 5 bases and J gave up 6 bases, with 17 bases separating them. CDR3 sequence (DNA): TGTGCCAGCAGCAACTACGGTCCCTCCTCAAACATTCAGTACTTC. Translated, it gives CASSNYGPSSNIQYF.

The CDR3 sequence is CASSLVLYGYTF. The CDR3 DNA reads TGTGCCAGCAGCTTAGTACTCTATGGCTACACCTTC. The chain is built from TRBV7-2 and TRBJ1-2; D is ambiguous. The CDR3 loop spans 12 amino acids. Trimming left V 1 base short and J 4 bases short, with 4 bases between. Germline V gene sequence: CDR1 SGHTA, CDR2 FQGNSA.

The rearrangement links TRBV7-3 to TRBJ1-3; D not resolved. Germline CDR1 and CDR2: SGHTA and FQGTGA. The CDR3 is 13 residues long. The ends were cut back, 8 bases at V and 0 bases at J, with 8 bases in the middle. The CDR3 here is CASGPSSGNTIYF. The DNA for the CDR3 is TGTGCCAGCGGACCAAGCTCTGGAAACACCATATATTTT.

The CDR3 nucleotides read TGTGCCACCAGCAGCGACGCTTATGCGTCCGAGCAGTACTTC. Translation: CATSSDAYASEQYF. This chain connects TRBV15 to TRBJ2-7; no clear D gene. Germline V gene sequence: CDR1 LNHNV, CDR2 YYDKDF (reference sequence). This CDR3 spans 14 amino acids. V was trimmed by 3 bases and J by 6 bases, leaving 15 bases between them.

The chain uses TRBV7-2 and TRBJ1-2; D gene uncertain. The germline V gene encodes CDR1 SGHTA and CDR2 FQGNSA. Between the trimmed V and J ends, which lost 2 bases and 3 bases, there was a span of 4 bases. The CDR3 covers 12 residues. The CDR3 DNA reads TGTGCCAGCAGCTTATACGACTATGGCTACACCTTC. It specifies CASSLYDYGYTF.

The V gene is TRBV7-2, the J gene TRBJ1-3; no firm D call. Trimming pared 3 bases from V and 0 bases from J, leaving 15 bases between. The CDR3 covers 17 residues. Germline V CDR1 and CDR2: SGHTA, FQGNSA. The CDR3 loop is CASSFRNTLTSGNTIYF. The DNA of the CDR3 is TGTGCCAGCAGCTTTCGCAACACCTTAACCTCTGGAAACACCATATATTTT.

This clone turned up a few times. The chain links TRBV7-2 to TRBJ2-7; TRBD2 matches 9 bases. This CDR3 is 18 amino acids long. The trim removed 2 bases at V and 0 bases at J, leaving 11 bases unmatched. Germline V gene sequence: CDR1 SGHTA, CDR2 FQGNSA. CDR3 DNA sequence: TGTGCCAGCAGCTTACGGATTCCGACTAGCGGAACCTCCTACGAGCAGTACTTC. It specifies CASSLRIPTSGTSYEQYF.

V gene TRBV7-2 combines with J gene TRBJ2-3, with a tentative D call TRBD2 (6 bases). Germline V CDR1 and CDR2: SGHTA, FQGNSA. The CDR3 is 13 residues long. The V and J ends lost 5 bases and 9 bases respectively, with 15 bases between them. The CDR3 loop is CASSRWGDGTQYF. CDR3 coding DNA: TGTGCCAGCAGCCGGTGGGGGGACGGGACGCAGTATTTT.

The chain links TRBV5-1 to TRBJ1-4, with 9 bases fitting TRBD1. The CDR3 runs 18 residues. CDR1 SGHRS and CDR2 YFSETQ come from the germline V gene. Unmatched junction bases numbered 16, after V lost 3 bases and J lost 7 bases. This CDR3 is CASSYGLGTGGHGEKLFF. The CDR3 DNA follows: TGCGCCAGCAGCTATGGCTTGGGCACAGGGGGCCACGGTGAAAAACTGTTTTTT.

The genes are TRBV19 and TRBJ2-7; 7 nucleotides match TRBD1. After removal of 0 bases from V and 4 bases from J, the junction contained 9 bases not matched to a gene. Looked up from germline, CDR1 is LNHDA and CDR2 is SQIVND (reference sequence). This CDR3 region has 16 residues. DNA for the CDR3: TGTGCCAGTAGTATAGAGGCAGGGGGATTTCCTTACGAGCAGTACTTC. It encodes CASSIEAGGFPYEQYF.

The J gene is TRBJ2-1, the V gene TRBV4-1; 10 bases are a match to TRBD2. CDR1 and CDR2 from the germline V gene are MGHRA and YSYEKL. The CDR3 sequence is 18 residues long. The J segment lost 3 bases and the V segment lost 3 bases, leaving 11 bases of the junction unmatched. CDR3 bases: TGCGCCAGCAGCCACCCAAGGGCTAGCGGGAGCGTCTACAATGAGCAGTTCTTC. It translates to CASSHPRASGSVYNEQFF.

In DNA, the CDR3 is TGCAGCGTTGAAGAAAATGTCCAGGGGGCGTTTGGTGGCTACACCTTC. It yields the protein CSVEENVQGAFGGYTF. The V and J genes are TRBV29-1 and TRBJ1-2; 8 bases map to TRBD1. Per the germline V gene, CDR1 is SQVTM and CDR2 is ANQGSEA. CDR3 length: 16 amino acids. V trimming: 0 bases; J trimming: 7 bases; junction bases outside the gene matches: 13.

This chain joins TRBV4-1 and TRBJ1-4; D gene ambiguous. The germline V gene encodes CDR1 MGHRA and CDR2 YSYEKL. Trimming shortened V by 3 bases and J by 3 bases, and 14 bases separated the two germline ends. The CDR3 runs 16 residues. CDR3 DNA sequence: TGCGCCAGCAGCCAGTCCGATTTTGGATCTAATGAAAAACTGTTTTTT. Its translation is CASSQSDFGSNEKLFF.

The chain couples TRBV9 to TRBJ2-1; D remains ambiguous. Germline values: CDR1 SGDLS, CDR2 YYNGEE. V gave up 0 bases and J gave up 6 bases, with 13 bases separating them. The CDR3 extends over 15 amino acids. The CDR3 loop reads CASSVAVGWGNEQFF. DNA of the CDR3: TGTGCCAGCAGCGTAGCTGTGGGGTGGGGCAATGAGCAGTTCTTC.

This chain uses TRBV11-2 with TRBJ1-1; no clear D gene. Germline CDR1 SGHAT, CDR2 FQNNGV. The V end was cut by 5 bases, the J end by 5 bases, with 12 bases between. CDR3 length: 13 residues. The CDR3 DNA follows: TGTGCCAGCAGCAATGACCGCCGGACTGAAGCTTTCTTT. This codes for CASSNDRRTEAFF.

The CDR3 loop is CASSFSGGTLYGYTF. The CDR3 DNA sequence: TGTGCCAGCAGCTTCTCGGGGGGCACTTTGTATGGCTACACCTTC. This rearrangement joins TRBV7-2 to TRBJ1-2, with D tentatively TRBD1 (6 bases). Germline assignment: CDR1 SGHTA and CDR2 FQGNSA. V was trimmed by 3 bases and J by 5 bases, leaving 16 bases between them. The CDR3 loop spans 15 amino acids.

This chain links TRBV19 with TRBJ2-2, with no clear D. This CDR3 comprises 14 residues. The V end lost 6 bases, the J end lost 1 base, and 9 bases lay between the germline ends. Germline CDR1 and CDR2: LNHDA and SQIVND (reference sequence). The CDR3 sequence: CASRKAGNTGELFF. In DNA form, the CDR3 reads TGTGCCAGTAGAAAGGCCGGGAACACCGGGGAGCTGTTTTTT.

The CDR3 loop is CASSLSQTGELFF. The CDR3 bases are TGTGCCAGCAGTTTATCTCAGACCGGGGAGCTGTTTTTT. The chain combines TRBV28 with TRBJ2-2; D gene uncertain. From germline, CDR1 is MDHEN and CDR2 SYDVKM. Trimming shortened V by 1 base and J by 5 bases, and 5 bases separated the two germline ends. The CDR3 has 13 amino acids.

The genes are TRBV5-4 and TRBJ1-2; D remains ambiguous. Germline assignment: CDR1 SGHNT and CDR2 YYREEE (reference sequence). The V gene lost 3 bases and the J gene lost 1 base, with 13 bases spanning the gap. The CDR3 spans 15 residues. The CDR3 DNA reads as TGTGCCAGCAGCTACGCGTATGGGGTTAACTATGGCTACACCTTC. Residues: CASSYAYGVNYGYTF.

The chain employs TRBV4-1 and TRBJ1-5; D gene ambiguous. Trimming stripped 1 base from V and 7 bases from J, with 8 bases between. This CDR3 region has 13 residues. The germline CDR1 and CDR2 sequences are MGHRA and YSYEKL. The CDR3 sequence is CASSQGGSQPQHF. Here the CDR3 DNA reads TGCGCCAGCAGCCAAGGAGGATCACAGCCCCAGCATTTT.